This TCR beta chain was captured by sequencing in a study of OX40 agonist ivuxolimab in advanced cancers. Study-level background: Clinicians treated patients with ivuxolimab, an agonistic anti-OX40 (CD134) antibody.

A note on this clone: Its antigen is not known.

Whole-study findings and limits: Specificity for antigen went undetermined in the expanded peripheral T cells. Clonal expansion from baseline to week 6 occurred in both CD4+ and CD8+ T cells.

Trimming left V 5 bases short and J 1 base short, with 19 bases between. The CDR3 has 17 residues. CDR1 SGHAT and CDR2 FQNNGV come from the germline V gene. Measured with immunoSEQ multiplex PCR; TCRdb has only the in-frame clones, and not every one. The profile shows about 83,000 clones, 84% of them singletons. The TCR was taken from an adult with an advanced solid tumor such as melanoma, head and neck, liver or kidney cancer. The chain is built from TRBV11-2 and TRBJ2-3; the D gene is possibly TRBD2 (5 bases). The specimen comprised CD4+ or CD8+ T cells sorted from blood, sampled in a trial of the OX40 agonist ivuxolimab. The CDR3 sequence is CASSVGKDGIRTDTQYF. For the CDR3, the DNA is TGTGCCAGCAGCGTCGGAAAGGACGGGATTCGCACAGATACGCAGTATTTT.